This T cell receptor beta chain is from a study of blood T cell repertoires in COVID-19. Background on the study: Samples of COVID-19 (acute and convalescent) were obtained from the United States, Italy and Spain.

The CDR3 sequence is 15 residues long. The V end was cut by 3 bases, the J end by 0 bases, with 8 bases between. Per germline, CDR1 MNHEY and CDR2 SMNVEV (reference sequence). Profiling relied on immunoSEQ multiplex PCR, and the TCRdb table lists in-frame clones only, not all of them. The sample shows 62,000 or so clones, about four fifths of them seen only once. The source material was peripheral blood. The rearrangement links TRBV27 to TRBJ2-2; D gene ambiguous. The clonotype comes from a human donor in a cohort sampled during active COVID-19. The CDR3 loop reads CASSFRWSNTGELFF. DNA for the CDR3: TGTGCCAGCAGTTTTCGGTGGTCGAACACCGGGGAGCTGTTTTTT.